These 18 T cell receptor beta chains were all obtained from the same sample, sequenced in a study of OX40 agonist ivuxolimab in advanced cancers. Here immunoSEQ multiplex PCR was the method, and the copy in TCRdb shows in-frame clones only, minus some. Of around 92,000 clones detected, about 92% appear once; the ten largest clones hold roughly 0.27%. The specimen comprised CD4+ or CD8+ T cells sorted from blood, sampled in a trial of the OX40 agonist ivuxolimab. The source of these receptors is an adult with an advanced solid tumor such as melanoma, head and neck, liver or kidney cancer.

The chain recombines TRBV5-1 with TRBJ1-6, with 7 bases fitting TRBD1. The CDR3 is 13 amino acids. Germline V CDR1 and CDR2: SGHRS, YFSETQ. Trimming cost V 5 bases and J 7 bases; bases outside gene matches: 3. CDR3: CASRRDSNSPLHF. DNA for the CDR3: TGCGCCAGCAGACGGGACAGCAATTCACCCCTCCACTTT.

This chain links TRBV7-2 with TRBJ2-1; tentative D call: TRBD2 (5 bases). CDR1 and CDR2 (germline): SGHTA, FQGNSA. Trimming shortened V by 5 bases and J by 8 bases, and 10 bases separated the two germline ends. This CDR3 region has 12 residues. The CDR3: CASSRAGDEQFF. The CDR3 DNA follows: TGTGCCAGCAGCAGGGCGGGCGATGAGCAGTTCTTC. The whole variable domain, remainder taken from reference TRBV7-2 and TRBJ2-1, is GAGVSQSPSNKVTEKGKDVELRCDPISGHTALYWYRQSLGQGLEFLIYFQGNSAPDKSGLPSDRFSAERTGGSVSTLTIQRTQQEDSAVYLCASSRAGDEQFFGPGTRLTVL.

This chain links TRBV7-5 with TRBJ1-2; the DNA was not compared with TRBD1, the D call given in the table. TRBV7-5 is designated a pseudogene. The CDR3 has 13 amino acids. CDR3 sequence reads: CARNPSRVGGYTF. CDR3 bases: TGTGCCAGAAACCCGAGCAGGGTGGGCGGCTACACCTTC.

V gene TRBV4-1 combines with J gene TRBJ2-5, with D possibly matching TRBD2 (7 bases). Germline V gives CDR1 MGHRA, CDR2 YSYEKL. The CDR3 consists of 15 residues. The V end was cut by 8 bases, the J end by 2 bases, with 18 bases between. The CDR3 coding sequence is TGCGCCAGCGGCCCTGGGGGGGGCCCACAAGAGACCCAGTACTTC. It codes for CASGPGGGPQETQYF.

In this sample, this clone turned up a few times. The chain employs TRBV7-9 and TRBJ1-1; no reliable D call. V gave up 3 bases and J gave up 1 base, with 9 bases separating them. This CDR3 spans 14 amino acids. Germline CDR1 and CDR2: SEHNR and FQNEAQ (reference sequence). CDR3 DNA sequence: TGTGCCAGCAGCTTTACGGACGGGAACACTGAAGCTTTCTTT. Encoded protein: CASSFTDGNTEAFF. The full variable domain, rest sourced from reference TRBV7-9 and TRBJ1-1, is DTGVSQNPRHKITKRGQNVTFRCDPISEHNRLYWYRQTLGQGPEFLTYFQNEAQLEKSRLLSDRFSAERPKGSFSTLEIQRTEQGDSAMYLCASSFTDGNTEAFFGQGTRLTVV.

The chain recombines TRBV14 with TRBJ2-6; D gene ambiguous. The CDR3 is 14 amino acids. Germline loops: CDR1 SGHDN, CDR2 FVKESK. V dropped 8 bases and J dropped 1 base, with 9 bases sitting between them. CDR3 DNA: TGTGCCAGCCGAGACGCTTCTGGGGCCAACGTCCTGACTTTC. This codes for CASRDASGANVLTF. Drawing the rest from reference TRBV14 and TRBJ2-6, the complete variable domain is EAGVTQFPSHSVIEKGQTVTLRCDPISGHDNLYWYRRVMGKEIKFLLHFVKESKQDESGMPNNRFLAERTGGTYSTLKVQPAELEDSGVYFCASRDASGANVLTFGAGSRLTVL.

This rearrangement joins TRBV19 to TRBJ1-5, with 9 bases fitting TRBD1. CDR3 length: 16 residues. V trimming: 2 bases; J trimming: 1 base; junction bases outside the gene matches: 3. The V gene's germline CDR1 is LNHDA and CDR2 SQIVND (reference sequence). The CDR3 region has the DNA TGTGCCAGTAGTATAAGGGGACAGGGAAGCAATCAGCCCCAGCATTTT. It is translated as CASSIRGQGSNQPQHF.

CDR3 amino acids: CASSVGVAGGPYNEQFF. DNA of the CDR3: TGTGCCAGCAGCGTAGGGGTAGCGGGAGGACCCTACAATGAGCAGTTCTTC. The gene calls are TRBV9 and TRBJ2-1; TRBD2 agrees at 10 bases. This CDR3 is 17 amino acids long. Trimming removed 0 bases from V and 2 bases from J; junction bases left unmatched: 5. Germline V gene sequence: CDR1 SGDLS, CDR2 YYNGEE.

This rearrangement joins TRBV30 to TRBJ1-5; D not certain. The CDR3 extends over 13 amino acids. Germline CDR1 and CDR2: GTSNPN and SVGIG (reference sequence). The V and J ends lost 4 bases and 4 bases respectively, with 11 bases between them. As DNA, the CDR3 is TGTGCCTGGACTCAAGGACCAAATCAGCCCCAGCATTTT. Its translation is CAWTQGPNQPQHF. The complete variable domain, with remaining parts taken from reference TRBV30 and TRBJ1-5, reads SQTIHQWPATLVQPVGSPLSLECTVEGTSNPNLYWYRQAAGRGLQLLFYSVGIGQISSEVPQNLSASRPQDRQFILSSKKLLLSDSGFYLCAWTQGPNQPQHFGDGTRLSIL.

V is TRBV4-1 and J is TRBJ1-1; 7 bases match TRBD1. V dropped 2 bases and J dropped 10; count of bases not matched to a gene: 16. This CDR3 is 16 amino acids long. The germline gives CDR1 MGHRA, CDR2 YSYEKL. CDR3 sequence reads: CASSQLPLGGVFVAFF. Written as DNA, the CDR3 is TGCGCCAGCAGCCAACTTCCCCTAGGGGGCGTCTTTGTAGCTTTCTTT.

The rearrangement joins TRBV19 to TRBJ1-2, with D perhaps matching TRBD1 (5 bases). The V end was cut by 3 bases, the J end by 4 bases, with 18 bases between. The CDR3 is made up of 16 amino acids. CDR1 is LNHDA and CDR2 is SQIVND in the germline V gene (reference sequence). The CDR3 DNA reads TGTGCCAGTAGTATTACTGGGGGAAGCCATTTCTATGGCTACACCTTC. This gives the protein CASSITGGSHFYGYTF.

The CDR3 sequence is CASRRGTHGSYNEQFF. Here the CDR3 DNA reads TGTGCCAGCAGACGCGGGACCCATGGCTCCTACAATGAGCAGTTCTTC. This chain joins TRBV28 and TRBJ2-1, with D perhaps matching TRBD2 (6 bases). The CDR3 contains 16 residues. Between the trimmed V and J ends, which lost 6 bases and 0 bases, there was a span of 15 bases. Per the germline V gene, CDR1 is MDHEN and CDR2 is SYDVKM.

The V gene is TRBV5-1, the J gene TRBJ2-1; 10 bases match TRBD2. CDR1 is SGHRS and CDR2 is YFSETQ in the germline V gene. This CDR3 contains 16 residues. Losses at the gene ends were 0 bases for V and 4 bases for J; bases not matched to a gene: 4. The CDR3 DNA is TGCGCCAGCAGCTTGGGACCAGCGGGAGGGTACAATGAGCAGTTCTTC. It encodes CASSLGPAGGYNEQFF.

In nucleotides, the CDR3 is TGTGCTAGTGGTTTGTCAGCGGGCGGGGACCTTAGCACAGATACGCAGTATTTT. Translated, it gives CASGLSAGGDLSTDTQYF. This chain links TRBV12-5 with TRBJ2-3; D is perhaps TRBD2 (6 bases). V lost 2 bases and J lost 0, with 18 bases in between. Germline CDR1 reads LGHNT; CDR2 reads FRNRAP. The CDR3 sequence is 18 residues long.

The chain links TRBV28 to TRBJ1-1; D might be TRBD1 (6 bases). Trimming cost V 4 bases and J 2 bases, with 14 bases left between them. This CDR3 has 15 residues. Germline V gene sequence: CDR1 MDHEN, CDR2 SYDVKM. The CDR3 sequence: CASSSLGQANTEAFF. The CDR3 bases are TGTGCCAGCAGTTCGTTGGGACAAGCCAACACTGAAGCTTTCTTT.

The chain recombines TRBV19 with TRBJ2-4, with D possibly TRBD2 on 6 matching bases. The CDR3 loop spans 15 amino acids. V was trimmed by 7 bases and J by 6 bases, leaving 19 bases between them. Germline assignment: CDR1 LNHDA and CDR2 SQIVND (reference sequence). This CDR3 reads CASKSFWAAGNIQYF. The CDR3 DNA follows: TGTGCCAGTAAGTCGTTTTGGGCAGCGGGAAACATTCAGTACTTC.

The chain has TRBV9 and TRBJ1-1, with D perhaps TRBD1 (5 bases). This CDR3 has 17 residues. V was clipped by 0 bases and J by 1 base, with 16 bases between them. In germline, CDR1 is SGDLS, CDR2 YYNGEE. This CDR3 is CASSVGSGWRQNTEAFF. The CDR3 DNA reads as TGTGCCAGCAGCGTAGGTTCAGGGTGGCGACAGAACACTGAAGCTTTCTTT.

The chain recombines TRBV18 with TRBJ1-5; a possible D gene is TRBD1 (6 bases). CDR3 length: 16 residues. Trimming took off 2 bases at V and 6 bases at J, with 17 bases between the two ends. Germline lookup yields CDR1 KGHSH and CDR2 LQKENI. CDR3 region: CASSPTLGGAGQPQHF. The CDR3 DNA is TGTGCCAGCTCACCAACTTTGGGGGGCGCGGGTCAGCCCCAGCATTTT.